This entry features one TCR beta chain sequence. Its specificity is unknown. V shed 5 bases, J shed 7 bases, and the junction held 12 bases outside the gene matches. CDR1 is SGHTA and CDR2 is FQGTGA in the germline V gene. CDR3 size: 15 residues. PCR employed 60 Vbeta and 13 Jbeta primers. Assay: immunoSEQ multiplex PCR; the TCRdb copy retains only in-frame clones and omits some. The sample records about 190,000 clones, 80% being singletons. This specimen belongs to a study of cytomegalovirus exposure and HLA in healthy donors. Notes on the study in general: Association of a missense DCLRE1C variant with TCR beta V- and J-gene trimming was reported in a later analysis. Reportedly, TCR beta sequences accurately predicted HLA-A and HLA-B alleles in most subjects.

Sequenced: PBMCs. This receptor was identified in a woman aged 40 to 49 in good health and CMV-seronegative. The rearrangement links TRBV7-3 to TRBJ1-2; 8 positions agree with TRBD1. The CDR3 DNA reads as TGTGCCAGCAGCCCCAACGGACAGGGAGTGGTTGGCTACACCTTC. This translates into CASSPNGQGVVGYTF.